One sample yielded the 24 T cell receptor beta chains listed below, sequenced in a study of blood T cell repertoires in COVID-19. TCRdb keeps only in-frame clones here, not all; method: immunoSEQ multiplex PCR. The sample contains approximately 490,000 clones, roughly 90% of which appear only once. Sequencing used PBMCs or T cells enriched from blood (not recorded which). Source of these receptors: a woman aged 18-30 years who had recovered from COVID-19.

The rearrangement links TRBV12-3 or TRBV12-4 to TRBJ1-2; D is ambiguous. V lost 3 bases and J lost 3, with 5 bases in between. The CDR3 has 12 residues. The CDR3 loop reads CASSLAYYGYTF. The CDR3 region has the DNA TGTGCCAGCAGTTTGGCTTACTATGGCTACACCTTC.

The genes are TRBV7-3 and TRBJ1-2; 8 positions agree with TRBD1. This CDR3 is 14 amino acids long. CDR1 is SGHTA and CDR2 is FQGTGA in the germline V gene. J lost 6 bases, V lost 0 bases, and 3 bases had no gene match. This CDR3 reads CASSLTPGQDGYTF. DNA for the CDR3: TGTGCCAGCAGCTTAACGCCGGGACAGGATGGCTACACCTTC.

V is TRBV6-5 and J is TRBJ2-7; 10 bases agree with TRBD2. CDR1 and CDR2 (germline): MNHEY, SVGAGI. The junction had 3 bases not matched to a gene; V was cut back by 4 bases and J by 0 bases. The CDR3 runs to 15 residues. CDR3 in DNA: TGTGCCAGCAGTTCCTCTAGCGGGGGCTCCTACGAGCAGTACTTC. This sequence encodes CASSSSSGGSYEQYF.

The DNA of the CDR3 is TGTGCCATCAGTGACTATTCGGGACTAGCGGGGGCCCACACCGGGGAGCTGTTTTTT. This codes for CAISDYSGLAGAHTGELFF. The chain combines TRBV10-3 with TRBJ2-2, with 14 bases fitting TRBD2. After removal of 3 bases from V and 3 bases from J, the junction contained 9 bases not matched to a gene. The V gene's germline CDR1 is ENHRY and CDR2 SYGVKD. This CDR3 is built from 19 residues.

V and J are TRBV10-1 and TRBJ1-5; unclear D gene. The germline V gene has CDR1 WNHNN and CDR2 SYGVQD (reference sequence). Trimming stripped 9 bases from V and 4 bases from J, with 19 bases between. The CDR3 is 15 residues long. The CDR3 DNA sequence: TGCGCCAGGATTTGTGCAGTAACCCTTAATCAGCCCCAGCATTTT. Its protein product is CARICAVTLNQPQHF.

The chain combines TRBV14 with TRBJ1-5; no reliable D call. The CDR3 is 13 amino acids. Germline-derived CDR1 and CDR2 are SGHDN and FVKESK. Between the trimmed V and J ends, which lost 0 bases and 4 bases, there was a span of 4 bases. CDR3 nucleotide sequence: TGTGCCAGCAGCCAAGATCTAAATCAGCCCCAGCATTTT. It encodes CASSQDLNQPQHF.

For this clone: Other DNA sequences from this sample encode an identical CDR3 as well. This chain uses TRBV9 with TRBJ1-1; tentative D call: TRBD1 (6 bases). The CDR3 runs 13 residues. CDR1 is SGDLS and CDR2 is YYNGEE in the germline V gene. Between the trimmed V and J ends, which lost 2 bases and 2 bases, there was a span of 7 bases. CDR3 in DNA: TGTGCCAGCAGCGTGGACAGTAACACTGAAGCTTTCTTT. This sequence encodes CASSVDSNTEAFF. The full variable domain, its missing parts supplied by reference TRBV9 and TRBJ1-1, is DSGVTQTPKHLITATGQRVTLRCSPRSGDLSVYWYQQSLDQGLQFLIQYYNGEERAKGNILERFSAQQFPDLHSELNLSSLELGDSALYFCASSVDSNTEAFFGQGTRLTVV.

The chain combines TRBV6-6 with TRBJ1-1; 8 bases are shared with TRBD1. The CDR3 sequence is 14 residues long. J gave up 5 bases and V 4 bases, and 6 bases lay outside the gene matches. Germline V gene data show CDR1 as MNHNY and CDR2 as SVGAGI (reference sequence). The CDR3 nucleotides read TGTGCCAGCAGTTCCACAGGGGGGGGAACTGAAGCTTTCTTT. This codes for CASSSTGGGTEAFF.

DNA of the CDR3: TGTGCCAGCTCTAGTATTCGGACAGAGCAAGAGACCCAGTACTTC. Its translation: CASSSIRTEQETQYF. This chain joins TRBV18 and TRBJ2-5; D possibly corresponds to TRBD1 (6 bases). Trimming removed 6 bases at V and 2 bases at J, with 16 bases between. The CDR3 sequence is 15 residues long. Per germline, CDR1 KGHSH and CDR2 LQKENI.

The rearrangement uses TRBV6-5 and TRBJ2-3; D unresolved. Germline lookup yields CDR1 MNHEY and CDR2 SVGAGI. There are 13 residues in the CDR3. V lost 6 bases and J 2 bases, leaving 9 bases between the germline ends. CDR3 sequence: CASSLLYTDTQYF. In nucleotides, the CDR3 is TGTGCCAGCAGCCTCCTCTACACAGATACGCAGTATTTT.

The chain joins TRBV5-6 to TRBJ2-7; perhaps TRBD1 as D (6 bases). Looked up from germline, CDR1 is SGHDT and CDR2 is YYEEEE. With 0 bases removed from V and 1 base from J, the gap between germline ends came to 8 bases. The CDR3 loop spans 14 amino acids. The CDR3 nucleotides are TGTGCCAGCAGCTTGGGGGGGCCTTCCTACGAGCAGTACTTC. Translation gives CASSLGGPSYEQYF.

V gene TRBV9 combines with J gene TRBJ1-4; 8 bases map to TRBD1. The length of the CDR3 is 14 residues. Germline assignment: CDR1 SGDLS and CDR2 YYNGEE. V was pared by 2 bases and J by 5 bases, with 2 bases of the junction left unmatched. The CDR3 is CASSVRTGNEKLFF. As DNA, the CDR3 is TGTGCCAGCAGCGTCAGGACAGGGAATGAAAAACTGTTTTTT.

CDR3 nucleotide sequence: TGTGCCAGCAGTTCTTACAGAAGCCCTGAAGCTTTCTTT. Translating gives CASSSYRSPEAFF. The gene calls are TRBV12-3 or TRBV12-4 and TRBJ1-1, with unresolved D. There are 13 residues in the CDR3. V was shortened by 4 bases and J by 6 bases, with 12 bases between the two germline ends.

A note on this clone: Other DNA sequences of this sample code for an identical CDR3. CDR3 in DNA: TGTGCCAGCAGCTTAGACAGGGACACTGAAGCTTTCTTT. It specifies CASSLDRDTEAFF. The chain combines TRBV11-2 with TRBJ1-1; tentatively, D is TRBD1 (5 bases). The ends were cut back, 0 bases at V and 3 bases at J, with 5 bases in the middle. The CDR3 length is 13 residues. Germline V gene sequence: CDR1 SGHAT, CDR2 FQNNGV.

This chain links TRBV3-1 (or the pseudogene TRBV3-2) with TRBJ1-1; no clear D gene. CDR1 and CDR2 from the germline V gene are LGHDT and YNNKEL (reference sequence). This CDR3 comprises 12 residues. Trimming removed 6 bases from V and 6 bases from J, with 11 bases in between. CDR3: CASSHKEAEAFF. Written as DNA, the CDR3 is TGTGCCAGCAGTCATAAGGAGGCTGAAGCTTTCTTT.

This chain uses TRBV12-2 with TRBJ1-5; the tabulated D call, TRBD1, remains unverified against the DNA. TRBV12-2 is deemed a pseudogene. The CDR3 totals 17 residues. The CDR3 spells CASRLAGTGGGGQPQHF. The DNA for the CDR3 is TGTGCAAGTCGCTTAGCCGGGACAGGGGGCGGAGGACAGCCCCAGCATTTT.

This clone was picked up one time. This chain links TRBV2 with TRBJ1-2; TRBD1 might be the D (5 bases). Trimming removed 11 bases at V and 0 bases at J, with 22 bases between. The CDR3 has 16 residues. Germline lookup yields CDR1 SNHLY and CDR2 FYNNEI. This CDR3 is CAGKPGLSSANYGYTF. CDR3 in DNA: TGTGCCGGAAAGCCGGGACTCTCCTCGGCTAACTATGGCTACACCTTC.

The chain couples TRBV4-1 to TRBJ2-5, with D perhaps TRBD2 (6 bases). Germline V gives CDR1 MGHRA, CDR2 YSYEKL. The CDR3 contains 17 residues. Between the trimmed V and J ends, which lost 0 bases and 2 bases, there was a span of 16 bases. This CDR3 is CASSQDVGLGTQETQYF. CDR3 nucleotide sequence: TGCGCCAGCAGCCAAGATGTAGGGCTAGGGACTCAAGAGACCCAGTACTTC.

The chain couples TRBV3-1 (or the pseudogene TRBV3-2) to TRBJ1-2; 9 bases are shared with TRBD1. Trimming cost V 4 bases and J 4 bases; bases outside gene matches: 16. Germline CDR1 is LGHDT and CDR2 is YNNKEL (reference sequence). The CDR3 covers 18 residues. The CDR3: CASSLSRRDRATLYGYTF. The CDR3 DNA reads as TGTGCCAGCAGCCTTTCACGGCGGGACAGGGCTACCCTCTATGGCTACACCTTC.

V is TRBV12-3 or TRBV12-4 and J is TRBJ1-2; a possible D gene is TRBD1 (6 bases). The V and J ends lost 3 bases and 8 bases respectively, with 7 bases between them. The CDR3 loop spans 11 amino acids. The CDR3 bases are TGTGCCAGCAGTTTGACAGGAGGCTACACCTTC. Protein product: CASSLTGGYTF.

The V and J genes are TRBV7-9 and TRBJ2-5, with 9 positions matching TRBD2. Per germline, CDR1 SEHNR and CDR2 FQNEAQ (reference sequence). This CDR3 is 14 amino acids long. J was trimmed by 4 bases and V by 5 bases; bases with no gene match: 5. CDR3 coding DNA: TGTGCCAGCAGCCGCGGGGGGGCCAGAGAGACCCAGTACTTC. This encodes CASSRGGARETQYF.

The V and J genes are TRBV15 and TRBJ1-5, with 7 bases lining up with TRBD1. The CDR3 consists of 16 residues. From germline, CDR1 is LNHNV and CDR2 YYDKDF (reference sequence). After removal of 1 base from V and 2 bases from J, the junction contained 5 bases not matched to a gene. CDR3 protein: CATSRGQGFGNQPQHF. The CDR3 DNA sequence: TGTGCCACCAGCAGAGGACAGGGCTTTGGCAATCAGCCCCAGCATTTT.

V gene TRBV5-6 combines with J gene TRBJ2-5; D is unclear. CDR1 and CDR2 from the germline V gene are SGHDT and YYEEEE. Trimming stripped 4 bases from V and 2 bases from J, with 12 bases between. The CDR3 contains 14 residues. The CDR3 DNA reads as TGTGCCAGCAGCCAACCCGGTGGTCAAGAGACCCAGTACTTC. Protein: CASSQPGGQETQYF.

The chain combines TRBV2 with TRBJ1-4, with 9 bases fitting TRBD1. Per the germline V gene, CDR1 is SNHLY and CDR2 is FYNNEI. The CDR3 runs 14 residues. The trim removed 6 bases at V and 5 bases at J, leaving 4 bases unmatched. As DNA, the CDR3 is TGTGCCAGCAGGCCGACAGGGGGGAATGAAAAACTGTTTTTT. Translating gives CASRPTGGNEKLFF.